A single sample gave rise to the 23 T cell receptor beta chains below, sequenced in a study of T and B cells in COVID-19 patients. Multiplex PCR with BIOMED2 TRB-A/B primer pools amplified TRB rearrangements. From the multiplex PCR reads, TCRdb called clonotypes with MiXCR, one entry per CDR3 protein. In the table there are roughly 5,100 distinct CDR3 sequences, about 19% of which are singletons. Blood genomic DNA input for TRB amplification was about 240-550 ng. The sample was blood. Every receptor here comes from a human donor with active COVID-19.

This clonotype is large by share. The chain joins TRBV29-1 to TRBJ2-3; either TRBD1 or TRBD2 may fit D (6 bases each). The CDR3 has 13 residues. Germline CDR1 and CDR2: SQVTM and ANQGSEA. The V gene lost 7 bases and the J gene lost 4 bases, with 15 bases spanning the gap. CDR3 nucleotide sequence: TGCAGCGCTGGACTACAGGGCCCAGATACGCAGTATTTT. This gives the protein CSAGLQGPDTQYF.

The V call is TRBV20-1, the J call TRBJ2-7; D ambiguous. There are 12 residues in the CDR3. The V and J ends lost 3 bases and 1 base respectively, with 7 bases between them. Per germline, CDR1 DFQATT and CDR2 SNEGSKA (reference sequence). The CDR3 nucleotides are TGCAGTGCTAGCGACCTTTCCTACGAGCAGTACTTC. It yields the protein CSASDLSYEQYF.

This clonotype has a handful of counts. The chain links TRBV20-1 to TRBJ2-1; D is possibly TRBD1 or TRBD2 (5 bases each). The CDR3 is 15 residues long. Looked up from germline, CDR1 is DFQATT and CDR2 is SNEGSKA (reference sequence). The V and J ends lost 7 bases and 0 bases respectively, with 16 bases between them. In nucleotides, the CDR3 is TGCAGTGTTTGGGGGACGGGGAGCTCCTACAATGAGCAGTTCTTC. Amino acid sequence: CSVWGTGSSYNEQFF.

The V and J genes are TRBV30 and TRBJ1-2; a weak D match, TRBD1 (5 bases). CDR3 size: 12 residues. The germline V and J ends were trimmed by 4 bases and 5 bases, with 11 bases remaining between them. CDR1 GTSNPN and CDR2 SVGIG come from the germline V gene (reference sequence). CDR3: CAWKGPGYGYTF. The CDR3 DNA sequence: TGTGCCTGGAAGGGGCCGGGGTATGGCTACACCTTC. The full variable domain, with the rest looked up from reference TRBV30 and TRBJ1-2, is SQTIHQWPATLVQPVGSPLSLECTVEGTSNPNLYWYRQAAGRGLQLLFYSVGIGQISSEVPQNLSASRPQDRQFILSSKKLLLSDSGFYLCAWKGPGYGYTFGSGTRLTVV.

This clonotype was observed a single time. V is TRBV28 and J is TRBJ1-2; D is ambiguous. The CDR3 is made up of 13 amino acids. Germline CDR1 MDHEN, CDR2 SYDVKM. V lost 2 bases and J lost 4, with 8 bases in between. This CDR3 is CASSLAWAYGYTF. DNA for the CDR3: TGTGCCAGCAGTTTAGCGTGGGCCTATGGCTACACCTTC.

This clonotype is deemed medium-sized. The rearrangement uses TRBV5-1 and TRBJ2-1; TRBD2 aligns across 10 bases. The junction had 9 bases not matched to a gene; V was cut back by 3 bases and J by 3 bases. This CDR3 region has 17 residues. CDR1 is SGHRS and CDR2 is YFSETQ in the germline V gene. CDR3 sequence (DNA): TGCGCCAGCAGCTACGGGACTAGCGTCTGGGGCTACAATGAGCAGTTCTTC. Its translation: CASSYGTSVWGYNEQFF. The entire variable domain, with the rest obtained from reference TRBV5-1 and TRBJ2-1, is as follows: KAGVTQTPRYLIKTRGQQVTLSCSPISGHRSVSWYQQTPGQGLQFLFEYFSETQRNKGNFPGRFSGRQFSNSRSEMNVSTLELGDSALYLCASSYGTSVWGYNEQFFGPGTRLTVL.

This chain connects TRBV4-3 to TRBJ2-1, with 8 bases matching TRBD2. V lost 0 bases to trimming and J lost 6 bases; unmatched junction nucleotides: 10. The germline V gene encodes CDR1 LGHNA and CDR2 YSLEER. The CDR3 runs 17 residues. CDR3 in DNA: TGCGCCAGCAGCCAAGAGGTAGCGGGGACCTCTTTCAATGAGCAGTTCTTC. Its protein is CASSQEVAGTSFNEQFF.

This clonotype rates as medium-sized (0.01 to 0.1%). The rearrangement uses TRBV6-1 and TRBJ2-7; possibly TRBD1 or TRBD2 for D (5 bases each). Germline V gene data show CDR1 as MNHNS and CDR2 as SASEGT. The CDR3 has 17 residues. Trimming pared 4 bases from V and 2 bases from J, leaving 21 bases between. Here the CDR3 DNA reads TGTGCCAGCAGTGGGTTGCGAGGGGCTAATAGACCCTACGAGCAGTACTTC. It translates to CASSGLRGANRPYEQYF.

The chain recombines TRBV6-5 with TRBJ2-2; 14 bases line up with TRBD2. CDR3 length: 18 residues. CDR1 is MNHEY, CDR2 SVGAGI, per germline. V was clipped by 7 bases and J by 0 bases; unmatched bases: 7. Written as DNA, the CDR3 is TGTGCCAGCACCCCCCGGACTAGCGGGAGGACGAACACCGGGGAGCTGTTTTTT. This encodes CASTPRTSGRTNTGELFF.

The V call is TRBV15, the J call TRBJ2-1; 12 nucleotides match TRBD1. V dropped 1 base and J dropped 7; count of bases not matched to a gene: 5. The CDR3 contains 16 residues. CDR1 and CDR2 from the germline V gene are LNHNV and YYDKDF (reference sequence). The CDR3 protein is CATSRAGTGGLNEQFF. As DNA, the CDR3 is TGTGCCACCAGCAGAGCCGGGACAGGGGGCCTGAATGAGCAGTTCTTC.

This clonotype ranks as medium-sized. CDR3 nucleotides: TGTGCCAGCTCCCTTAGCTACACCGGGGAGCTGTTTTTT. Residues: CASSLSYTGELFF. The chain uses TRBV18 and TRBJ2-2; D gene unclear. Trimming removed 6 bases from V and 3 bases from J, with 8 bases in between. Germline CDR1 KGHSH, CDR2 LQKENI. The CDR3 spans 13 residues.

Judged by abundance, this clonotype is medium-sized. The rearrangement uses TRBV6-5 and TRBJ2-5; 8 positions agree with TRBD1. The CDR3 contains 15 residues. With V trimmed by 4 bases and J by 0 bases, 4 bases remained unmatched. Germline V CDR1 and CDR2: MNHEY, SVGAGI. This CDR3 is CASSWGQAYQETQYF. The CDR3 nucleotides read TGTGCCAGCAGTTGGGGACAGGCTTACCAAGAGACCCAGTACTTC.

This clonotype is medium-sized (0.01 to 0.1%) within its sample. The CDR3 region is CASSYLGQGDTGELFF. The CDR3, as DNA: TGTGCCAGTAGTTATTTGGGACAGGGGGACACCGGGGAGCTGTTTTTT. The V gene is TRBV19, the J gene TRBJ2-2, with 11 bases aligning to TRBD1. Unmatched junction bases numbered 5, after V lost 5 bases and J lost 3 bases. CDR3 length equals 16 residues. Germline CDR1 LNHDA, CDR2 SQIVND (reference sequence). The entire variable domain, with the rest obtained from reference TRBV19 and TRBJ2-2, is as follows: DGGITQSPKYLFRKEGQNVTLSCEQNLNHDAMYWYRQDPGQGLRLIYYSQIVNDFQKGDIAEGYSVSREKKESFPLTVTSAQKNPTAFYLCASSYLGQGDTGELFFGEGSRLTVL.

This clonotype was seen more than once but under ten times. The rearrangement joins TRBV19 to TRBJ1-6; D is undetermined. This CDR3 has 14 amino acids. Germline lookup yields CDR1 LNHDA and CDR2 SQIVND (reference sequence). V dropped 5 bases and J dropped 7 bases, with 12 bases sitting between them. The CDR3 spells CASSLSGENSPLHF. DNA for the CDR3: TGTGCCAGTAGTCTGTCCGGGGAAAATTCACCCCTCCACTTT.

With respect to this clonotype: No DNA is shown, since the ends of the CDR3 on it are uncertain; the CDR3 is the one TCRdb lists. This CDR3 reads CASSSSTGGGYGYTF. This chain joins TRBV6-5 and TRBJ1-2; the D call of TRBD1 is as the table states it, not checked on the DNA. The V gene's germline CDR1 is MNHEY and CDR2 SVGAGI. Termini included, the CDR3 measures 15 amino acids.

The table lists this clonotype with a few counts. CDR3 loop: CSARREVHSSYNEQFF. The CDR3, as DNA: TGCAGTGCTAGGCGGGAGGTCCACAGCTCCTACAATGAGCAGTTCTTC. This sequence joins TRBV20-1 and TRBJ2-1; 8 bases are a match to TRBD2. V shed 3 bases, J shed 0 bases, and the junction held 7 bases outside the gene matches. The V gene's germline CDR1 is DFQATT and CDR2 SNEGSKA (reference sequence). This CDR3 has 16 amino acids.

By frequency in the sample, this clonotype is medium-sized. The chain combines TRBV7-2 with TRBJ2-3; D is unclear. CDR3 length: 13 amino acids. Germline-derived CDR1 and CDR2 are SGHTA and FQGNSA. V was trimmed by 7 bases and J by 3 bases, leaving 11 bases between them. The DNA of the CDR3 is TGTGCCAGCAACCCCTTCCCAACAGATACGCAGTATTTT. The encoded protein is CASNPFPTDTQYF.

This clonotype is categorized as medium-sized. The genes are TRBV10-3 and TRBJ2-7; no reliable D call. CDR1 and CDR2 from the germline V gene are ENHRY and SYGVKD. This CDR3 region has 12 residues. V gave up 3 bases and J gave up 5 bases, with 8 bases separating them. CDR3 sequence reads: CAISEVTDEQYF. The CDR3 region has the DNA TGTGCCATCAGTGAAGTTACCGACGAGCAGTACTTC.

This clonotype rates as medium-sized. The chain's CDR3 is CASSPSKQGSTEAFF. Here the CDR3 DNA reads TGTGCCAGCTCACCATCAAAACAGGGCTCGACTGAAGCTTTCTTT. The chain combines TRBV18 with TRBJ1-1, with D possibly being TRBD1 (6 bases). CDR3 length: 15 residues. Trimming left V 2 bases short and J 5 bases short, with 15 bases between. In germline, CDR1 is KGHSH, CDR2 LQKENI.

This clonotype is medium-sized (0.01 to 0.1%) within its sample. The CDR3 nucleotides read TGTGCCTGGAGTGCGAGGATAGCCGCGGTCACTGGGGCCAACGTCCTGACTTTC. Protein product: CAWSARIAAVTGANVLTF. The chain is built from TRBV30 and TRBJ2-6; the D is unclear. Germline V gives CDR1 GTSNPN, CDR2 SVGIG (reference sequence). The CDR3 totals 18 residues. Trimming stripped 1 base from V and 2 bases from J, with 18 bases between.

This clonotype is judged medium-sized. V gene TRBV19 combines with J gene TRBJ2-1; D may be TRBD1 (5 bases). The CDR3 extends over 16 amino acids. V lost 3 bases and J 4 bases, leaving 16 bases between the germline ends. Germline lookup yields CDR1 LNHDA and CDR2 SQIVND (reference sequence). CDR3 nucleotides: TGTGCCAGTAGTATCCGACTCCGTGGGGCTTACAATGAGCAGTTCTTC. It specifies CASSIRLRGAYNEQFF.

The chain has TRBV19 and TRBJ2-6; the D gene is possibly TRBD2 (5 bases). There are 15 residues in the CDR3. Germline-derived CDR1 and CDR2 are LNHDA and SQIVND (reference sequence). The V end was cut by 0 bases, the J end by 4 bases, with 7 bases between. The CDR3 loop is CASSIDSSGANVLTF. Written as DNA, the CDR3 is TGTGCCAGTAGTATAGATTCTAGCGGGGCCAACGTCCTGACTTTC.

This clonotype is deemed medium-sized. The chain combines TRBV5-5 with TRBJ2-5; a possible D gene is TRBD2 (7 bases). Trimming took off 0 bases at V and 2 bases at J, with 14 bases between the two ends. The CDR3 has 16 amino acids. The germline CDR1 and CDR2 sequences are SGHKS and YYEKEE (reference sequence). CDR3 DNA: TGTGCCAGCAGCTTGGGGGGGGGCAGGGGTCAAGAGACCCAGTACTTC. Translation: CASSLGGGRGQETQYF.